This entry lists 29 T cell receptor beta chains sequenced from one sample in a study of blood T cell repertoires in COVID-19. Measured with immunoSEQ multiplex PCR; TCRdb has only the in-frame clones, and not every one. The sample lists about 150,000 clones; approximately 85% were seen once. The sample comprised peripheral blood. The receptors here all came from a man in his 60s with COVID-19, enrolled during active disease.

CDR3 nucleotide sequence: TGCAGCGCTGAGGACAGGACGAACTATGGCTACACCTTC. It specifies CSAEDRTNYGYTF. The chain uses TRBV29-1 and TRBJ1-2; 7 bases are shared with TRBD1. Per germline, CDR1 SQVTM and CDR2 ANQGSEA. This CDR3 comprises 13 residues. V lost 7 bases, J lost 2 bases, and 7 bases stayed unmatched.

This clone was seen only once. V gene TRBV28 combines with J gene TRBJ2-3; 8 bases map to TRBD1. Germline-derived CDR1 and CDR2 are MDHEN and SYDVKM. The ends lost 4 bases at V and 9 bases at J; junction bases unmatched: 9. This CDR3 has 14 amino acids. The CDR3 region is CASSSSQGAYTQYF. CDR3 in DNA: TGTGCCAGCAGTTCTTCTCAGGGGGCGTACACGCAGTATTTT.

The sample holds one count of this clone. The chain uses TRBV3-1 (or the pseudogene TRBV3-2) and TRBJ1-3, with 7 bases matching TRBD1. The V and J ends lost 4 bases and 3 bases, in that order; junction bases with no gene match: 12. This CDR3 has 17 residues. The V gene's germline CDR1 is LGHDT and CDR2 YNNKEL (reference sequence). The CDR3 DNA reads as TGTGCCAGCAGCCCCTTCGACAGGGTTGTAGATGGAAACACCATATATTTT. The encoded protein is CASSPFDRVVDGNTIYF.

The J gene is TRBJ2-7, the V gene TRBV7-9, with D possibly being TRBD1 (6 bases). This CDR3 spans 16 amino acids. V lost 0 bases, J lost 2 bases, and 14 bases lay in between. CDR1 is SEHNR and CDR2 is FQNEAQ in the germline V gene (reference sequence). DNA for the CDR3: TGTGCCAGCAGCTTAGCTGTTGGGAAGGGGGCCTACGAGCAGTACTTC. As protein: CASSLAVGKGAYEQYF.

V gene TRBV6-2 or TRBV6-3 combines with J gene TRBJ2-7; 10 positions agree with TRBD2. Looked up from germline, CDR1 is MNHEY and CDR2 is SVGEGT. This CDR3 has 15 residues. The V and J ends lost 5 bases and 5 bases, in that order; junction bases with no gene match: 9. CDR3 protein: CASSQGAGGPDEQYF. The CDR3 DNA reads as TGTGCCAGCAGTCAGGGAGCGGGAGGGCCCGACGAGCAGTACTTC.

In this sample, this clone turned up once. The V call is TRBV12-2, the J call TRBJ1-2; the tabulated D call, TRBD1, remains unverified against the DNA. TRBV12-2 is listed as a pseudogene. This CDR3 has 13 residues. CDR3 residues: CASRLPTDYGYTF. The CDR3 DNA reads as TGTGCAAGTCGCCTCCCTACAGACTATGGCTACACCTTC.

The gene calls are TRBV6-1 and TRBJ1-2; D is undetermined. The CDR3 runs to 13 residues. Germline CDR1 reads MNHNS; CDR2 reads SASEGT. Trimming took 3 bases from V and 6 from J, leaving 11 bases between them. In nucleotides, the CDR3 is TGTGCCAGCAGTGAGTTGGTACACCATGGCTACACCTTC. It specifies CASSELVHHGYTF.

This clone was observed once. The V call is TRBV4-3, the J call TRBJ1-5, with 9 nucleotides matching TRBD1. This CDR3 comprises 13 residues. V lost 5 bases and J lost 7; bases outside the gene matches: 3. Per germline, CDR1 LGHNA and CDR2 YSLEER. CDR3 DNA sequence: TGCGCCAGCAGCTTAGACAGGGGGCAGCCCCAGCATTTT. This translates into CASSLDRGQPQHF.

The CDR3 spells CASSLRTERNTIYF. The CDR3 nucleotides read TGTGCCAGCAGCCTTAGGACTGAAAGAAACACCATATATTTT. The J gene is TRBJ1-3, the V gene TRBV7-9; no definite D call. Germline V gives CDR1 SEHNR, CDR2 FQNEAQ (reference sequence). With 5 bases removed from V and 5 bases from J, the gap between germline ends came to 13 bases. This CDR3 has 14 amino acids.

The rearrangement links TRBV11-2 to TRBJ2-3; 8 bases map to TRBD2. Germline lookup yields CDR1 SGHAT and CDR2 FQNNGV. The CDR3 runs 17 residues. CDR3 DNA: TGTCCCACCAGCTTAGTCGGGGGGGGGACTAGCACAGATACGCAGTATTTT. As protein: CPTSLVGGGTSTDTQYF.

A single count supports this clone. The chain recombines TRBV7-2 with TRBJ2-3; unclear D gene. V lost 2 bases and J 2 bases, leaving 11 bases between the germline ends. The CDR3 is 15 amino acids. Germline V gene data show CDR1 as SGHTA and CDR2 as FQGNSA. The CDR3 spells CASSLRSTLTDTQYF. In DNA, the CDR3 is TGTGCCAGCAGCTTAAGGTCGACACTCACAGATACGCAGTATTTT.

The chain links TRBV28 to TRBJ2-7, with D maybe TRBD1 (6 bases). The V and J ends lost 3 bases and 2 bases respectively, with 11 bases between them. CDR1 is MDHEN and CDR2 is SYDVKM in the germline V gene. The length of the CDR3 is 14 residues. The CDR3 sequence is CASSLGTLAYEQYF. In DNA form, the CDR3 reads TGTGCCAGCAGTTTGGGGACACTCGCCTACGAGCAGTACTTC.

This chain uses TRBV2 with TRBJ2-1; D is perhaps TRBD2 (6 bases). The CDR3 length is 12 residues. Trimming took off 6 bases at V and 13 bases at J, with 16 bases between the two ends. The V gene's germline CDR1 is SNHLY and CDR2 FYNNEI. The CDR3 nucleotides read TGTGCCAGCAGCGCAGAGGGGACTTACCAGTTCTTC. Its protein is CASSAEGTYQFF.

The chain combines TRBV6-5 with TRBJ1-2, with 7 bases fitting TRBD1. This CDR3 has 15 residues. With V trimmed by 6 bases and J by 0 bases, 7 bases remained unmatched. Germline V gives CDR1 MNHEY, CDR2 SVGAGI. Here the CDR3 reads CASRLKGTANYGYTF. For the CDR3, the DNA is TGTGCCAGCAGATTGAAAGGGACAGCTAACTATGGCTACACCTTC.

The chain combines TRBV7-2 with TRBJ1-6, with a tentative D call TRBD1 (6 bases). The germline V and J ends were trimmed by 7 bases and 5 bases, with 18 bases remaining between them. This CDR3 has 16 residues. Germline CDR1 reads SGHTA; CDR2 reads FQGNSA. CDR3 amino acids: CASKQTRTDNNSPLHF. The CDR3 coding sequence is TGTGCCAGCAAGCAGACGAGGACAGATAATAATTCACCCCTCCACTTT.

CDR3 nucleotides: TGTGCCACAGGAGGGGAGAACTATGGCTACACCTTC. Protein product: CATGGENYGYTF. This chain uses TRBV28 with TRBJ1-2; D might be TRBD1 (5 bases). Trimming pared 10 bases from V and 2 bases from J, leaving 11 bases between. This CDR3 comprises 12 residues. In germline, CDR1 is MDHEN, CDR2 SYDVKM.

This chain uses TRBV19 with TRBJ2-1; tentatively, D is TRBD1 (6 bases). Trimming removed 8 bases at V and 0 bases at J, with 8 bases between. CDR3 size: 13 residues. The germline gives CDR1 LNHDA, CDR2 SQIVND (reference sequence). In nucleotides, the CDR3 is TGTGCCAGTCAGGACAGCTCCTACAATGAGCAGTTCTTC. This encodes CASQDSSYNEQFF.

The CDR3 DNA follows: TGCAGCGTTGGAGGCCTCATTGGAGCTTTCTTT. It translates to CSVGGLIGAFF. V is TRBV29-1 and J is TRBJ1-1; D unclear. Trimming pared 4 bases from V and 10 bases from J, leaving 13 bases between. CDR1 is SQVTM and CDR2 is ANQGSEA in the germline V gene. CDR3 length equals 11 residues.

This clone was observed once. V and J are TRBV4-1 and TRBJ2-6, with D perhaps matching TRBD1 (6 bases). V gave up 1 base and J gave up 1 base, with 11 bases separating them. Germline V CDR1 and CDR2: MGHRA, YSYEKL. The CDR3 runs to 17 residues. The chain's CDR3 is CASSQVTGSSGANVLTF. CDR3 DNA sequence: TGCGCCAGCAGCCAAGTGACAGGCAGTTCTGGGGCCAACGTCCTGACTTTC.

The genes are TRBV6-1 and TRBJ2-5; 8 bases are a match to TRBD1. The CDR3 covers 15 residues. The ends lost 3 bases at V and 5 bases at J; junction bases unmatched: 8. Germline V lookup: CDR1 MNHNS, CDR2 SASEGT. DNA of the CDR3: TGTGCCAGCAGTGATGTAGGACAGGGTTTTGAGACCCAGTACTTC. Encoded protein: CASSDVGQGFETQYF.

The V call is TRBV5-6, the J call TRBJ2-7; unclear D gene. In germline, CDR1 is SGHDT, CDR2 YYEEEE. Trimming took off 5 bases at V and 3 bases at J, with 18 bases between the two ends. This CDR3 is built from 15 residues. CDR3 coding DNA: TGTGCCAGCAGTTCCACCCCCGGGTTAGGCTACGAGCAGTACTTC. Residues: CASSSTPGLGYEQYF.

Only a few counts were recorded for this clone. The chain couples TRBV27 to TRBJ1-4; 8 bases align to TRBD1. Trimming removed 8 bases from V and 8 bases from J; junction bases left unmatched: 22. The CDR3 spans 18 residues. The germline gives CDR1 MNHEY, CDR2 SMNVEV (reference sequence). CDR3 coding DNA: TGTGCCAGCTCCTCAGGAAAGCTTATCGGGACAGGAAGGGAAAAACTGTTTTTT. This sequence encodes CASSSGKLIGTGREKLFF.

The chain joins TRBV19 to TRBJ2-7; 11 bases fit TRBD2. V shed 7 bases, J shed 2 bases, and the junction held 4 bases outside the gene matches. The V gene's germline CDR1 is LNHDA and CDR2 SQIVND (reference sequence). The CDR3 totals 14 residues. CDR3 DNA: TGTGCCAGTAAAGTAGCGGGAGGGCCCTACGAGCAGTACTTC. It specifies CASKVAGGPYEQYF. The whole variable domain, filled in from reference TRBV19 and TRBJ2-7, reads DGGITQSPKYLFRKEGQNVTLSCEQNLNHDAMYWYRQDPGQGLRLIYYSQIVNDFQKGDIAEGYSVSREKKESFPLTVTSAQKNPTAFYLCASKVAGGPYEQYFGPGTRLTVT.

This clone was counted only a few times. The CDR3 nucleotides read TGCGCCAGCAGCCAAGACGGACTAGCGGGAGTGGGGGTAGCCAAAAACATTCAGTACTTC. Its protein product is CASSQDGLAGVGVAKNIQYF. V gene TRBV4-1 combines with J gene TRBJ2-4, with TRBD2 matching 13 bases. V shed 0 bases, J shed 0 bases, and the junction held 8 bases outside the gene matches. Germline V gene data show CDR1 as MGHRA and CDR2 as YSYEKL. The CDR3 runs 20 residues.

J is TRBJ2-5 and V is TRBV6-6; 7 nucleotides line up with TRBD1. CDR3 length: 13 residues. Trimming removed 5 bases from V and 10 bases from J; junction bases left unmatched: 10. Germline V gene sequence: CDR1 MNHNY, CDR2 SVGAGI (reference sequence). The CDR3 protein is CASSPPTGYDQYF. CDR3 sequence (DNA): TGTGCCAGCAGTCCCCCGACAGGGTATGACCAGTACTTC.

For this clone: The germline gene is not matched at one end of the junction; a read error may be the cause. The genes are TRBV28 and TRBJ1-4; 11 bases fit TRBD1. The germline V gene has CDR1 MDHEN and CDR2 SYDVKM. This CDR3 contains 14 residues. This chain's CDR3 is CASSSEPGTGGAVF. The CDR3 DNA reads TGTGCCAGCAGTTCAGAACCCGGGACAGGGGGGGCTGTTTTT.

The chain recombines TRBV7-8 with TRBJ2-5; 7 nucleotides match TRBD2. The CDR3 sequence is 15 residues long. Germline V CDR1 and CDR2: SGHVS, FQNEAQ. The V gene end was trimmed by 4 bases and the J gene end by 5 bases; junction bases not matched to a gene: 10. The CDR3 loop reads CASSSNPGGSETQYF. The CDR3 nucleotides are TGTGCCAGCAGCTCAAATCCGGGGGGTTCTGAGACCCAGTACTTC.

The chain links TRBV10-3 to TRBJ1-2, with 10 bases identical to TRBD1. CDR1 is ENHRY, CDR2 SYGVKD, per germline. CDR3 length: 13 amino acids. Trimming took 10 bases from V and 1 from J; bases not matched to a gene: 3. The CDR3, as DNA: TGTGCCACCGGACAGGGGGATAACTATGGCTACACCTTC. This translates into CATGQGDNYGYTF.

The rearrangement uses TRBV27 and TRBJ1-1; D perhaps matches TRBD1 (5 bases). CDR1 is MNHEY, CDR2 SMNVEV, per germline (reference sequence). The V end lost 2 bases, the J end lost 5 bases, and 18 bases lay between the germline ends. CDR3 length equals 16 residues. CDR3 bases: TGTGCCAGCAGTTTAAAGGCGTCCCACAGGAATACTGAAGCTTTCTTT. Its protein product is CASSLKASHRNTEAFF.